The clone carrying this T cell receptor beta chain was counted a single time. No antigen is known for it. Germline V lookup: CDR1 SEHNR, CDR2 FQNEAQ (reference sequence). This CDR3 has 14 amino acids. Between the trimmed V and J ends, which lost 5 bases and 6 bases, there was a span of 15 bases. The data are from a study of shared clonotypes between healthy human individuals. Whole-study findings and limits: Relative to their counterparts shared across all four donors, non-shared clonotypes exhibited diminished generation probabilities. Four donors shared about 5% of their naive CD4 clonotypes.

Clones were read by immunoSEQ multiplex PCR, and TCRdb kept only the in-frame ones, dropping some. The profile shows about 2.4 million clones, around nine tenths of them singletons. The TCR was taken from a man aged 18-30 years in good health. The specimen sequenced was naive CD4+ T cells sorted from blood. The subset: CD45RA+ positively selected. The chain carries TRBV7-9 and TRBJ2-3, with D maybe TRBD2 (6 bases). The CDR3 sequence: CASSPGTVGDTQYF. CDR3 bases: TGTGCCAGCAGCCCCGGGACTGTGGGGGATACGCAGTATTTT.